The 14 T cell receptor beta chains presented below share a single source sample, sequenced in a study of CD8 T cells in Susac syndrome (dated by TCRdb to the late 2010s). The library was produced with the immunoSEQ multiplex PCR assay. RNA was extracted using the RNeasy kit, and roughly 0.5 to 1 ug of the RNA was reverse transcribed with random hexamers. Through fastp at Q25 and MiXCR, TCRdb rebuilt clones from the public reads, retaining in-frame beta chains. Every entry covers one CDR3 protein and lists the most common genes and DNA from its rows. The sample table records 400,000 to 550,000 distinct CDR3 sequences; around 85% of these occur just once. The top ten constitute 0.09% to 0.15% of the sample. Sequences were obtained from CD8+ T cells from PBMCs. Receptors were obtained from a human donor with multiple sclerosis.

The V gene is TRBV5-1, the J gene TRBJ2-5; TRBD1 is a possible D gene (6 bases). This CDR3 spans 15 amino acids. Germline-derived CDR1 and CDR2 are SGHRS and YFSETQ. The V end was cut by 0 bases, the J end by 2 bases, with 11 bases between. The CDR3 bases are TGCGCCAGCAGCTTGGGACCAGGGGCGCAAGAGACCCAGTACTTC. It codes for CASSLGPGAQETQYF.

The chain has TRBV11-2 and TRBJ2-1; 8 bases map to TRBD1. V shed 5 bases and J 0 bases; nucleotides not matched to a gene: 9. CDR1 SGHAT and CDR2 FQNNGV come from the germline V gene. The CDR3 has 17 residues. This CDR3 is CASSPRGDRSSYNEQFF. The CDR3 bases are TGTGCCAGCAGCCCCAGGGGGGACAGGTCCTCCTACAATGAGCAGTTCTTC.

The CDR3 sequence: CASSQGSLGGRNYGYTF. CDR3 coding DNA: TGCGCCAGCAGCCAAGGGAGTTTAGGGGGCAGGAACTATGGCTACACCTTC. The chain uses TRBV4-1 and TRBJ1-2; 7 nucleotides match TRBD1. Per germline, CDR1 MGHRA and CDR2 YSYEKL. CDR3 length: 17 amino acids. V shed 1 base, J shed 2 bases, and the junction held 10 bases outside the gene matches.

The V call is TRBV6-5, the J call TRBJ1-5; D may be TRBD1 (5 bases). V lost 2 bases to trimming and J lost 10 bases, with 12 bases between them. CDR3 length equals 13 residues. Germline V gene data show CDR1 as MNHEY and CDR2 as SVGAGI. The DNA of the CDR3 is TGTGCCAGCAGTTACGGCGGGGGGGGACCCCAGCATTTT. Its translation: CASSYGGGGPQHF.

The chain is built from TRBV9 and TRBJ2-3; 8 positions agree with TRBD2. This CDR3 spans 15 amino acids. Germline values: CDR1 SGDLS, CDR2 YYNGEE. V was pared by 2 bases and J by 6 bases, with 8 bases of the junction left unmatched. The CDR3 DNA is TGTGCCAGCAGCGTTGCGGGGGGCCCGGCGGATACGCAGTATTTT. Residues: CASSVAGGPADTQYF.

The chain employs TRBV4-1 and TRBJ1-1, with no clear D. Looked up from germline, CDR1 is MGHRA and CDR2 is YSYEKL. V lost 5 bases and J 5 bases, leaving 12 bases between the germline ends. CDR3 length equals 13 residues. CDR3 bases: TGCGCCAGCAGCTGGGAGAGTTGGACTGAAGCTTTCTTT. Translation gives CASSWESWTEAFF.

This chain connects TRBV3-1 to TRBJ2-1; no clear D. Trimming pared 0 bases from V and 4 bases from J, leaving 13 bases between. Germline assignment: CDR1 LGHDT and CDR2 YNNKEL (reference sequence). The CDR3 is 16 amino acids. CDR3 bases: TGTGCCAGCAGCCAAGAATGGCGACACGGGTACAATGAGCAGTTCTTC. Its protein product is CASSQEWRHGYNEQFF.

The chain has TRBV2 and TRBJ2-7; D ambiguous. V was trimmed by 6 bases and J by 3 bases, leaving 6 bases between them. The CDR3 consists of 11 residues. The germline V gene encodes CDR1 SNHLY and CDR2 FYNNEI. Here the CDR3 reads CASRDLYEQYF. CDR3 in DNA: TGTGCCAGCAGGGATCTCTACGAGCAGTACTTC.

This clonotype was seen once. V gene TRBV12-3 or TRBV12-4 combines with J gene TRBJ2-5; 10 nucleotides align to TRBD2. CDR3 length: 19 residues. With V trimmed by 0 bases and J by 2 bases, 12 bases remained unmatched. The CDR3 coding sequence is TGTGCCAGCAGTTTAGCGAGTGAGCGGGAGGGCCTAGATCAAGAGACCCAGTACTTC. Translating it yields CASSLASEREGLDQETQYF.

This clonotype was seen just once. As DNA, the CDR3 is TGTGCCAGCAGCTTCGGGACTAGAGGAGTCTACGAGCAGTACTTC. Its translation: CASSFGTRGVYEQYF. The V gene is TRBV11-2, the J gene TRBJ2-7, with 8 bases identical to TRBD2. The germline V gene encodes CDR1 SGHAT and CDR2 FQNNGV. This CDR3 is built from 15 residues. Trimming took 3 bases from V and 3 from J; bases not matched to a gene: 7. Together with reference TRBV11-2 and TRBJ2-7, the CDR3 gives the full variable domain: EAGVAQSPRYKIIEKRQSVAFWCNPISGHATLYWYQQILGQGPKLLIQFQNNGVVDDSQLPKDRFSAERLKGVDSTLKIQPAKLEDSAVYLCASSFGTRGVYEQYFGPGTRLTVT.

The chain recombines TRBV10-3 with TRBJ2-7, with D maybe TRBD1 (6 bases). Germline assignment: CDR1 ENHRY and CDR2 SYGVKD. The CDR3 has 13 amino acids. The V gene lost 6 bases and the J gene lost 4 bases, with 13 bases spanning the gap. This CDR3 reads CAIRDREMYEQYF. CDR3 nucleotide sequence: TGTGCCATCAGGGACAGAGAGATGTACGAGCAGTACTTC.

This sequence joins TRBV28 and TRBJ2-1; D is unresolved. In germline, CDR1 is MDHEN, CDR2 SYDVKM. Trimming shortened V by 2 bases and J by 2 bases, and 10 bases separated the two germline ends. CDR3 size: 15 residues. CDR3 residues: CASSLLTDPYNEQFF. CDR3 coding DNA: TGTGCCAGCAGTTTACTGACCGATCCCTACAATGAGCAGTTCTTC. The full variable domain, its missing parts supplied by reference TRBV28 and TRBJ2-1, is DVKVTQSSRYLVKRTGEKVFLECVQDMDHENMFWYRQDPGLGLRLIYFSYDVKMKEKGDIPEGYSVSREKKERFSLILESASTNQTSMYLCASSLLTDPYNEQFFGPGTRLTVL.

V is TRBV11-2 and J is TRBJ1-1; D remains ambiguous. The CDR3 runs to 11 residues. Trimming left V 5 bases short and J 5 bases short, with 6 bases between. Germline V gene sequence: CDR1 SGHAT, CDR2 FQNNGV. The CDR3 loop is CASSAWTEAFF. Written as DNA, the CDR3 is TGTGCCAGCAGCGCATGGACTGAAGCTTTCTTT.

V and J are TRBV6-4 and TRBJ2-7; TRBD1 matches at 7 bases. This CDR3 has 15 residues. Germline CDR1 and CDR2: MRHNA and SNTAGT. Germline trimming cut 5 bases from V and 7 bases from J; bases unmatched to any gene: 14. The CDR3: CASSMIRQGYWEQYF. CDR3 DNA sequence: TGTGCCAGCAGTATGATTAGACAGGGATACTGGGAGCAGTACTTC.